The rows below give T cell receptor beta chains drawn from one sample of a study of blood T cell repertoires in COVID-19. TCRdb keeps only in-frame clones here, not all; method: immunoSEQ multiplex PCR. In the table there are roughly 97,000 clones, 80% to 90% of which are singletons. Sequenced material: peripheral blood. These receptors originate from a man aged 55 to 70 with acute or convalescent COVID-19. Each CDR3 is given with its conserved first and last residue.

CDR3aa: CASSQGLAGGTDTQYF
v_gene: TRBV5-1

CDR3aa: CATSGTSGGNEQFF
v_gene: TRBV24-1

CDR3aa: CASSFNSENQPQHF
v_gene: TRBV7-9

CDR3aa: CASSLLSGGQGGNQPQHF
v_gene: TRBV7-9

CDR3aa: CASSLDITGGDEQFF
v_gene: TRBV11-3

CDR3aa: CASSPILASYEQYF
v_gene: TRBV5-6

CDR3aa: CATSRGGVQSTDTQYF
v_gene: TRBV15

CDR3aa: CASSLGTANSPLHF
v_gene: TRBV4-1

CDR3aa: CASSFPVEQFF
v_gene: TRBV7-9

CDR3aa: CASSLTGITEAFF
v_gene: TRBV5-5

CDR3aa: CATSDPGRANEQFF
v_gene: TRBV24-1

CDR3aa: CASSPKGDTQYF
v_gene: TRBV18

CDR3aa: CASSLTGDRSYEQFF
v_gene: TRBV7-3

CDR3aa: CASSQDGYSGELYNEQFF
v_gene: TRBV4-1

CDR3aa: CASSFTGRTETQYF
v_gene: TRBV19

CDR3aa: CASSLVEYGEAFF
v_gene: TRBV7-9

CDR3aa: CASRGRRMNTGELFF
v_gene: TRBV10-1

CDR3aa: CASSPGTPFSNQPQHF
v_gene: TRBV7-2

CDR3aa: CASSLWLGATNEKLFF
v_gene: TRBV5-6

CDR3aa: CASSLSSGGYNEQFF
v_gene: TRBV7-3

CDR3aa: CASSFSGRRGEQYF
v_gene: TRBV11-2

CDR3aa: CASSLVAAGTGIPREYF
v_gene: TRBV7-2

CDR3aa: CASSQPGQGNTGELFF
v_gene: TRBV4-2

CDR3aa: CASSIGTGAPYEQYF
v_gene: TRBV5-1

CDR3aa: CASKLGRHYGYTF
v_gene: TRBV19

CDR3aa: CASSPPTGRSSGANVLTF
v_gene: TRBV9

CDR3aa: CSGKTGGQETQYF
v_gene: TRBV29-1

CDR3aa: CASSPGAQAGGTGELFF
v_gene: TRBV11-2

CDR3aa: CASSLAGGTGQSSYEQYF
v_gene: TRBV5-1

CDR3aa: CASSLLLGTNEQFF
v_gene: TRBV27

CDR3aa: CASSQEYTDTQYF
v_gene: TRBV4-3

CDR3aa: CASSQPQGANEKLFF
v_gene: TRBV4-2

CDR3aa: CASSSGQGSVNGYTF
v_gene: TRBV6-5

CDR3aa: CASSPTGTGGGYTF
v_gene: TRBV18

CDR3aa: CASSLEGVDTQYF
v_gene: TRBV7-2

CDR3aa: CASSLGRTEAFF
v_gene: TRBV7-8

CDR3aa: CASSQDLGTGLSNQPQHF
v_gene: TRBV3-1/TRBV3-2

CDR3aa: CASSLPPSGRAGNEQFF
v_gene: TRBV27

CDR3aa: CASSLMGGGLAGSNQETQYF
v_gene: TRBV7-3

CDR3aa: CAWSVRSQTGSTYEQYF
v_gene: TRBV30

CDR3aa: CASNPTGTSSYEQYF
v_gene: TRBV6-2/TRBV6-3

CDR3aa: CASSPTDSSNSPLHF
v_gene: TRBV18

CDR3aa: CAMSGGSGANVLTF
v_gene: TRBV5-4

CDR3aa: CASSLPGLLTVYF
v_gene: TRBV27

CDR3aa: CTSSLTRVYEQYF
v_gene: TRBV1

CDR3aa: CATSDSQGHRSYGYTF
v_gene: TRBV24-1

CDR3aa: CASSQTGTGGATLHF
v_gene: TRBV3-1/TRBV3-2

CDR3aa: CASRGLAGRTDTQYF
v_gene: TRBV5-4

CDR3aa: CASSRTLTLNTGELFF
v_gene: TRBV28

CDR3aa: CAISGGSSDYNEQFF
v_gene: TRBV10-3

CDR3aa: CASTLAGGWDNEQFF
v_gene: TRBV5-1

CDR3aa: CATSRDFNEQFF
v_gene: TRBV15

CDR3aa: CAISSDIYEQYF
v_gene: TRBV10-3

CDR3aa: CASSGLGYEQYF
v_gene: TRBV28

CDR3aa: CASSIGRGSNQPQHF
v_gene: TRBV19

CDR3aa: CASSLSGRAGSGELFF
v_gene: TRBV7-6

CDR3aa: CASSDLAGVEQFF
v_gene: TRBV7-2

CDR3aa: CASSSTSTNTEAFF
v_gene: TRBV7-9